Below are 14 T cell receptor beta chains sequenced from a single sample in a study of radiation and T cells in renal cell carcinoma. Time point in this sample: baseline pretreatment blood. Treatment noted: 15 Gy SBRT to primary tumor, nephrectomy 4 weeks later. Produced via immunoSEQ multiplex PCR; TCRdb's table is partial and in-frame only. Of 110,000 to 150,000 clones in the sample, approximately 87% were seen once. Specimen: blood, collected from a patient whose treatment included radiotherapy and nephrectomy. The receptors shown here come from a woman in her 50s with renal cell carcinoma.

The chain is built from TRBV9 and TRBJ1-1; 7 bases align to TRBD1. CDR1 is SGDLS and CDR2 is YYNGEE in the germline V gene. CDR3 length equals 14 residues. Losses at the gene ends were 4 bases for V and 5 bases for J; bases not matched to a gene: 8. The CDR3 is CASSITGVGTEAFF. The CDR3 DNA sequence: TGTGCCAGCAGCATCACAGGGGTAGGGACTGAAGCTTTCTTT.

This clone was detected only once. J is TRBJ2-2 and V is TRBV5-8; D gene unclear. CDR1 and CDR2 from the germline V gene are SGHTS and YDEGEE. The ends were cut back, 0 bases at V and 3 bases at J, with 9 bases in the middle. CDR3 size: 15 residues. The CDR3 reads CASSLGQTHTGELFF. CDR3 bases: TGTGCCAGCAGCTTGGGGCAGACTCACACCGGGGAGCTGTTTTTT. Complete variable domain (other parts from reference TRBV5-8 and TRBJ2-2): EAGVTQSPTHLIKTRGQQATLRCSPISGHTSVYWYQQALGLGLQFLLWYDEGEERNRGNFPPRFSGRQFPNYSSELNVNALELEDSALYLCASSLGQTHTGELFFGEGSRLTVL.

V gene TRBV15 combines with J gene TRBJ1-2; D may be TRBD1 (5 bases). Germline V CDR1 and CDR2: LNHNV, YYDKDF (reference sequence). This CDR3 has 17 amino acids. V was trimmed by 0 bases and J by 1 base, leaving 15 bases between them. CDR3 nucleotides: TGTGCCACCAGCAGAGATTCGCGGGGGGGACGTAACTATGGCTACACCTTC. Its translation: CATSRDSRGGRNYGYTF.

The V and J genes are TRBV10-1 and TRBJ1-4; D uncertain. Looked up from germline, CDR1 is WNHNN and CDR2 is SYGVQD (reference sequence). The CDR3 contains 14 residues. V was trimmed by 4 bases and J by 2 bases, leaving 8 bases between them. The CDR3 sequence is CASSGSSTNEKLFF. In DNA form, the CDR3 reads TGCGCCAGCAGTGGATCATCGACTAATGAAAAACTGTTTTTT.

This clone was picked up one time. The J gene is TRBJ1-2, the V gene TRBV29-1; possible D gene TRBD1, 6 bases. The CDR3 contains 12 residues. Looked up from germline, CDR1 is SQVTM and CDR2 is ANQGSEA. V was cut by 0 bases and J by 7 bases, with 9 bases left in between. CDR3 sequence reads: CSVEDLRGGYTF. CDR3 sequence (DNA): TGCAGCGTTGAAGATCTCAGGGGTGGCTACACCTTC.

This sequence joins TRBV6-1 and TRBJ1-2; D remains ambiguous. Germline CDR1 is MNHNS and CDR2 is SASEGT. Trimming took off 0 bases at V and 7 bases at J, with 12 bases between the two ends. The CDR3 sequence is 14 residues long. The CDR3 DNA reads TGTGCCAGCAGTGAAGCGCTGCAGGCTGTTGGCTACACCTTC. Its protein is CASSEALQAVGYTF.

The chain joins TRBV15 to TRBJ2-7; 9 nucleotides align to TRBD1. The CDR3 has 18 residues. V lost 1 base to trimming and J lost 3 bases; unmatched junction nucleotides: 13. Germline V gene lookup returns CDR1 LNHNV and CDR2 YYDKDF (reference sequence). As DNA, the CDR3 is TGTGCCACCAGCAGAGTGTGGACAGGGGTTTATAGCCACTACGAGCAGTACTTC. Residues: CATSRVWTGVYSHYEQYF. Full variable domain (remainder filled in from reference TRBV15 and TRBJ2-7): DAMVIQNPRYQVTQFGKPVTLSCSQTLNHNVMYWYQQKSSQAPKLLFHYYDKDFNNEADTPDNFQSRRPNTSFCFLDIRSPGLGDTAMYLCATSRVWTGVYSHYEQYFGPGTRLTVT.

The J gene is TRBJ1-4, the V gene TRBV6-5; no clear D. Germline assignment: CDR1 MNHEY and CDR2 SVGAGI. The V and J ends lost 4 bases and 8 bases respectively, with 11 bases between them. The CDR3 runs to 13 residues. CDR3 in amino acids: CASSSAAREKLFF. CDR3 bases: TGTGCCAGCAGTTCCGCTGCAAGGGAAAAACTGTTTTTT.

The J gene is TRBJ2-3, the V gene TRBV7-2, with D possibly matching TRBD2 (7 bases). The CDR3 is made up of 16 amino acids. Trimming stripped 5 bases from V and 5 bases from J, with 20 bases between. Per the germline V gene, CDR1 is SGHTA and CDR2 is FQGNSA. The CDR3 coding sequence is TGTGCCAGCAGCCACAGAAGCGGGACATTAGGAGATACGCAGTATTTT. As protein: CASSHRSGTLGDTQYF.

This clone occurred a few times. The chain uses TRBV29-1 and TRBJ1-2; 8 nucleotides match TRBD1. J lost 4 bases, V lost 7 bases, and 5 bases had no gene match. The length of the CDR3 is 12 residues. The germline V gene encodes CDR1 SQVTM and CDR2 ANQGSEA. The CDR3 coding sequence is TGCAGCGCCCCGACAGGGGTCTATGGCTACACCTTC. It encodes CSAPTGVYGYTF.

The V and J genes are TRBV19 and TRBJ2-3; 7 bases are shared with TRBD1. Germline CDR1 reads LNHDA; CDR2 reads SQIVND (reference sequence). The CDR3 totals 14 residues. Trimming cost V 3 bases and J 4 bases; bases outside gene matches: 4. CDR3 region: CASSMNQGADTQYF. The CDR3 region has the DNA TGTGCCAGTAGTATGAACCAGGGGGCAGATACGCAGTATTTT.

The chain combines TRBV2 with TRBJ2-5; D not certain. Per the germline V gene, CDR1 is SNHLY and CDR2 is FYNNEI. Trimming removed 7 bases from V and 5 bases from J, with 8 bases in between. The CDR3 spans 11 residues. In nucleotides, the CDR3 is TGTGCCAGCAATCTCGGGGAGACCCAGTACTTC. Translating it yields CASNLGETQYF.

This chain links TRBV6-1 with TRBJ2-2, with a weak D call TRBD1 (5 bases). Germline V gives CDR1 MNHNS, CDR2 SASEGT. CDR3 size: 13 residues. V lost 8 bases and J lost 7, with 14 bases in between. The CDR3 bases are TGTGCCAGCTGTAAGGGGCACAGCGGGGAGCTGTTTTTT. This sequence encodes CASCKGHSGELFF.

The gene calls are TRBV9 and TRBJ1-3, with D perhaps matching TRBD1 (5 bases). The germline V and J ends were trimmed by 3 bases and 3 bases, with 10 bases remaining between them. The CDR3 runs to 14 residues. The germline V gene has CDR1 SGDLS and CDR2 YYNGEE. CDR3 residues: CASSELTGGNTIYF. Here the CDR3 DNA reads TGTGCCAGCAGCGAGTTAACAGGTGGAAACACCATATATTTT.